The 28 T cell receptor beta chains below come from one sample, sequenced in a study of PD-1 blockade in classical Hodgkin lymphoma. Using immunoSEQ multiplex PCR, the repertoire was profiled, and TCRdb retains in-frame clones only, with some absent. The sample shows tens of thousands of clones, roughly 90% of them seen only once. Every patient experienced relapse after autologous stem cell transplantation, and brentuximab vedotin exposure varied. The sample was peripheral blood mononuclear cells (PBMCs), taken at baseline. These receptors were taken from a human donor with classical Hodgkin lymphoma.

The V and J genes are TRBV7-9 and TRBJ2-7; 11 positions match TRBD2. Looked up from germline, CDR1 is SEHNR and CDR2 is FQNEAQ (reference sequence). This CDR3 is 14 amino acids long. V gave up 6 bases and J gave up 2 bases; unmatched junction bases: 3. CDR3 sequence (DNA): TGTGCCAGCAGTAGCGGGAGGGAGACCTACGAGCAGTACTTC. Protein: CASSSGRETYEQYF.

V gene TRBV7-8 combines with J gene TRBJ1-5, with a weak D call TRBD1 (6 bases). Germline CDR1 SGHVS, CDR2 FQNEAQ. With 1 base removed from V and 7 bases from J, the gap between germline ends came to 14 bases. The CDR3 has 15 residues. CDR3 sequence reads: CASSLGTGRGQPQHF. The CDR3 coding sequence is TGTGCCAGCAGCTTAGGAACAGGGCGAGGGCAGCCCCAGCATTTT.

The CDR3 DNA sequence: TGTGCCAGCAGTACGGGAGCAGGCGGCTACACCTTC. Amino acids: CASSTGAGGYTF. V gene TRBV6-5 combines with J gene TRBJ1-2; no firm D call. Trimming shortened V by 5 bases and J by 8 bases, and 12 bases separated the two germline ends. Germline V gives CDR1 MNHEY, CDR2 SVGAGI. The CDR3 length is 12 residues.

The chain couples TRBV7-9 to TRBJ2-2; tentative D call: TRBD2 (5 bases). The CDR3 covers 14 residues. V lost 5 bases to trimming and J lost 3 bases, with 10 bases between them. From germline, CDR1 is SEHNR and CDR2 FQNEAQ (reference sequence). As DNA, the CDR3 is TGTGCCAGCAGCCTAACTAGTGACACCGGGGAGCTGTTTTTT. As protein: CASSLTSDTGELFF.

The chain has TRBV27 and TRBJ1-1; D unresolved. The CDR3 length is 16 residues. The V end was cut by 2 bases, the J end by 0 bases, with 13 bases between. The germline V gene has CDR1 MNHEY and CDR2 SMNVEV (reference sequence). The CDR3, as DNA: TGTGCCAGCAGTTTAGAAGCCCCAGTCATGAACACTGAAGCTTTCTTT. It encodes CASSLEAPVMNTEAFF.

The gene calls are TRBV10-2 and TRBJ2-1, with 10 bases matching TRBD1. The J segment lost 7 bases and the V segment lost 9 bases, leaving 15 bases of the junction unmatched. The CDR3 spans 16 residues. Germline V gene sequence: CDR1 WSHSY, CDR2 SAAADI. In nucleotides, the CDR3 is TGCGCCAGTTCGGATTCCGGGACAGGGGCCAGAAATGAGCAGTTCTTC. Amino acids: CASSDSGTGARNEQFF.

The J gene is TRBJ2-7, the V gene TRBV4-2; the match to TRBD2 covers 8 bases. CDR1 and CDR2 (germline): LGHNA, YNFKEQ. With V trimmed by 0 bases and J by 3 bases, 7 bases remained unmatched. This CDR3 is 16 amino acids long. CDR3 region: CASSQEGGGLGYEQYF. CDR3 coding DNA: TGTGCCAGCAGCCAAGAGGGCGGGGGGCTCGGCTACGAGCAGTACTTC.

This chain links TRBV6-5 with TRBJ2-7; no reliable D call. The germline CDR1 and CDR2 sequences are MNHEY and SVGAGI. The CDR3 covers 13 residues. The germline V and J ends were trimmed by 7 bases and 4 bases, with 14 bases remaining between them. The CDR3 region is CASKIGQDYEQYF. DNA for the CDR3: TGTGCCAGCAAAATAGGGCAGGATTACGAGCAGTACTTC.

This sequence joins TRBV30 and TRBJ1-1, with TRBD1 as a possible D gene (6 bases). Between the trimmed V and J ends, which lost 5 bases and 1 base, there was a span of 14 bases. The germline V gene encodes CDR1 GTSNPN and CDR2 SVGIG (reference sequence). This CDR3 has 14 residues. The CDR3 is CAWCLYRANTEAFF. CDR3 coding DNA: TGTGCCTGGTGCTTGTACAGGGCGAACACTGAAGCTTTCTTT.

CDR3 region: CSVVQGVNSPLHF. Written as DNA, the CDR3 is TGCAGCGTTGTTCAGGGGGTTAATTCACCCCTCCACTTT. This sequence joins TRBV29-1 and TRBJ1-6; 7 bases fit TRBD1. There are 13 residues in the CDR3. With V trimmed by 4 bases and J by 6 bases, 3 bases remained unmatched. CDR1 and CDR2 (germline): SQVTM, ANQGSEA.

The CDR3 DNA reads TGTGCCAGCAGCGCCCCCGAACGTGGCTACACCTTC. Protein: CASSAPERGYTF. J is TRBJ1-2 and V is TRBV5-4; D is ambiguous. The CDR3 is 12 residues long. Germline-derived CDR1 and CDR2 are SGHNT and YYREEE (reference sequence). V was shortened by 4 bases and J by 7 bases, with 11 bases between the two germline ends.

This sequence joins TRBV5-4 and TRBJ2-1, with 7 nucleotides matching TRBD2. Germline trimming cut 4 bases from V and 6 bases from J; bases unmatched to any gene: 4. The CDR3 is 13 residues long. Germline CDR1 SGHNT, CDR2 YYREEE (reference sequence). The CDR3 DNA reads TGTGCCAGCAGCAACGAGCGGGGCAATGAGCAGTTCTTC. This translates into CASSNERGNEQFF.

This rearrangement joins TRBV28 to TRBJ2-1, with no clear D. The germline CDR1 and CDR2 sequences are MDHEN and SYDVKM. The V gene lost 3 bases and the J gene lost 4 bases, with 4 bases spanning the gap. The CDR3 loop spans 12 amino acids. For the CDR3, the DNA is TGTGCCAGCAGTTTGGGGTACAATGAGCAGTTCTTC. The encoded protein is CASSLGYNEQFF.

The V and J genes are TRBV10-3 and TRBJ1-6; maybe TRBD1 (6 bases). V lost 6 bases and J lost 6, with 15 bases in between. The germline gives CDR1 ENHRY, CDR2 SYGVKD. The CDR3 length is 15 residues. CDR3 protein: CAIRINRDSNSPLHF. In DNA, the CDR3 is TGTGCCATCAGGATAAACAGGGATTCTAATTCACCCCTCCACTTT.

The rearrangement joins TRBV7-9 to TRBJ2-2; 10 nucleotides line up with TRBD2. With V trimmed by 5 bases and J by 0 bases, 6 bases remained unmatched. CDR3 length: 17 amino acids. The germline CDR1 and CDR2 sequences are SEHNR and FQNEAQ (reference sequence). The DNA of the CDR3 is TGTGCCAGCAGCCCAGGACTAGCGGACCCGAACACCGGGGAGCTGTTTTTT. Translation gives CASSPGLADPNTGELFF.

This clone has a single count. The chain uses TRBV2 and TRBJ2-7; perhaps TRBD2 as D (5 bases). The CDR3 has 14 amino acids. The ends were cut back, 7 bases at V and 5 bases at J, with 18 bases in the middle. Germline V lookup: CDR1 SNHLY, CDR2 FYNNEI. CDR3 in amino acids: CASIRTPQRHEQYF. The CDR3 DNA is TGTGCCAGCATAAGGACTCCTCAGAGGCACGAGCAGTACTTC.

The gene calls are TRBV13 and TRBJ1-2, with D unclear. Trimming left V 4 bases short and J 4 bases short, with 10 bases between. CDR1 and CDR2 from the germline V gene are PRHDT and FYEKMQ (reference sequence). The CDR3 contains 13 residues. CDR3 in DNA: TGTGCCAGCAGCTCAGGTGGCCTCTATGGCTACACCTTC. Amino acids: CASSSGGLYGYTF.

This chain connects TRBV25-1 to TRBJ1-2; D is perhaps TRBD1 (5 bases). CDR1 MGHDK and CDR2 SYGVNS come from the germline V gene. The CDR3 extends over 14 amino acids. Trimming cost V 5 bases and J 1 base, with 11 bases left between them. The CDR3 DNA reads TGTGCCAGCAGTCCCCAGACAGTTAACTATGGCTACACCTTC. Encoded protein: CASSPQTVNYGYTF.

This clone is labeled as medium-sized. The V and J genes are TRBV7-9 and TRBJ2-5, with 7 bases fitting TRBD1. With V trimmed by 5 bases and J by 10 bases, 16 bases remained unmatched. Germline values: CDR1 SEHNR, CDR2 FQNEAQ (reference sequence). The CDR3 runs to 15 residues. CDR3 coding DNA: TGTGCCAGCAGCCCGCAGACAGGGTCGCTTCCCGGCCAGTACTTC. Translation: CASSPQTGSLPGQYF.

This CDR3 is CASSFSSGREETQYF. For the CDR3, the DNA is TGTGCCAGCAGCTTTTCGTCAGGGCGGGAGGAGACCCAGTACTTC. The V call is TRBV11-2, the J call TRBJ2-5; 7 positions match TRBD2. Germline CDR1 is SGHAT and CDR2 is FQNNGV. The CDR3 runs to 15 residues. Trimming took 3 bases from V and 5 from J; bases not matched to a gene: 9.

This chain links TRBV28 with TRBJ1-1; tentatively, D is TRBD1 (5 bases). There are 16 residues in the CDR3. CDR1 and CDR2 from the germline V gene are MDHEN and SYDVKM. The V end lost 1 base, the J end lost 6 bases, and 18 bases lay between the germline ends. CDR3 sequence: CASSLFMSGEHSEAFF. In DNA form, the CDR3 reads TGTGCCAGCAGTTTATTTATGTCGGGGGAACACTCTGAAGCTTTCTTT.

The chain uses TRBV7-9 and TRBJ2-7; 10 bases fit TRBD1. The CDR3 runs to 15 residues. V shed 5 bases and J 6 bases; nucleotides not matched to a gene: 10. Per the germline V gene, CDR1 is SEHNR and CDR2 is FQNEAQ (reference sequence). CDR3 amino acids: CASSQGQGISVEQYF. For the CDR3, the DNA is TGTGCCAGCAGCCAGGGACAGGGGATTTCGGTCGAGCAGTACTTC.

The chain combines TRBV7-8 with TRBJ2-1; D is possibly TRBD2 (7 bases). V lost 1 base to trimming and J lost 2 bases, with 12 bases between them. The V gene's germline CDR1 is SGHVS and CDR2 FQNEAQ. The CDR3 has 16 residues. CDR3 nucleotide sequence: TGTGCCAGCAGCTTAGAAGGCGGGGGCCCCTACAATGAGCAGTTCTTC. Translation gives CASSLEGGGPYNEQFF.

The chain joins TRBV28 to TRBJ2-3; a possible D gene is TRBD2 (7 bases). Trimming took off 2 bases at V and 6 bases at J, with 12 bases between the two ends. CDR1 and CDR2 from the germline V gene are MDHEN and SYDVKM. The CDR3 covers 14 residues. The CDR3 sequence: CASSLAGARDTQYF. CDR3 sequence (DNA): TGTGCCAGCAGTTTAGCGGGGGCAAGGGATACGCAGTATTTT. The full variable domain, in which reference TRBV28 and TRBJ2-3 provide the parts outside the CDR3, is DVKVTQSSRYLVKRTGEKVFLECVQDMDHENMFWYRQDPGLGLRLIYFSYDVKMKEKGDIPEGYSVSREKKERFSLILESASTNQTSMYLCASSLAGARDTQYFGPGTRLTVL.

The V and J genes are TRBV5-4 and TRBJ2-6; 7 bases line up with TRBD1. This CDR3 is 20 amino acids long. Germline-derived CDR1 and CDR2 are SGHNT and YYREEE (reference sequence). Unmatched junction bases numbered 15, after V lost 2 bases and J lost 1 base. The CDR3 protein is CASSLSYWRTGDSGANVLTF. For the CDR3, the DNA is TGTGCCAGCAGCTTAAGTTATTGGCGGACAGGAGATTCTGGGGCCAACGTCCTGACTTTC.

The CDR3 sequence: CASSLYPRSSYNEQFF. The CDR3 bases are TGTGCCAGCAGCTTGTATCCCAGGAGCTCCTACAATGAGCAGTTCTTC. J is TRBJ2-1 and V is TRBV5-5; no clear D. Germline loops: CDR1 SGHKS, CDR2 YYEKEE (reference sequence). The CDR3 length is 16 residues. The V and J ends lost 1 base and 0 bases respectively, with 11 bases between them.

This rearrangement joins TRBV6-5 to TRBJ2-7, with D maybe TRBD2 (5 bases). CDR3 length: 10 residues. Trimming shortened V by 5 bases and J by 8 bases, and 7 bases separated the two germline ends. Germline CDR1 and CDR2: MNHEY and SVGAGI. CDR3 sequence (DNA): TGTGCCAGCAGTGACTATCAGCAGTACTTC. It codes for CASSDYQQYF.

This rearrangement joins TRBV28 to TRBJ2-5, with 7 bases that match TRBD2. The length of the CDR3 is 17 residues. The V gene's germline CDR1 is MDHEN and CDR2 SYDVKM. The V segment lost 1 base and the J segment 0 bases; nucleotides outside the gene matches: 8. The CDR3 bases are TGTGCCAGCAGTTTATCTAGCGGCCTATTGTACCAAGAGACCCAGTACTTC. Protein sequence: CASSLSSGLLYQETQYF.